Below, 20 T cell receptor beta chains from the same sample are listed, as sequenced in a study of cytomegalovirus exposure and HLA in healthy donors. The PCR was carried out with 60 Vbeta primers and 13 Jbeta primers. TCRdb keeps only in-frame clones here, not all; method: immunoSEQ multiplex PCR. The sample has around 190,000 clones; 80% are singletons. Sequencing was done on a sample of PBMCs. The receptor source for this set is a woman between 40 and 55 years old in good health and CMV-seronegative.

The chain is built from TRBV28 and TRBJ1-2; weak D call: TRBD1 (6 bases). The CDR3 extends over 15 amino acids. Germline V gene lookup returns CDR1 MDHEN and CDR2 SYDVKM. Trimming left V 1 base short and J 3 bases short, with 12 bases between. The DNA of the CDR3 is TGTGCCAGCAGTTTATTCGGACAGAGGGACTATGGCTACACCTTC. It is translated as CASSLFGQRDYGYTF.

This chain uses TRBV7-9 with TRBJ2-2; TRBD2 aligns across 7 bases. Germline trimming cut 1 base from V and 3 bases from J; bases unmatched to any gene: 2. The germline V gene encodes CDR1 SEHNR and CDR2 FQNEAQ (reference sequence). The CDR3 is 15 amino acids. CDR3: CASSLVAGDTGELFF. Written as DNA, the CDR3 is TGTGCCAGCAGCTTAGTGGCGGGAGACACCGGGGAGCTGTTTTTT.

The rearrangement uses TRBV19 and TRBJ1-2, with 10 bases fitting TRBD1. Unmatched junction bases numbered 7, after V lost 9 bases and J lost 3 bases. Germline CDR1 and CDR2: LNHDA and SQIVND (reference sequence). The CDR3 is made up of 14 amino acids. CDR3 sequence (DNA): TGTGCCAGCCAAGAGGACAGGGGGGACTATGGCTACACCTTC. Protein: CASQEDRGDYGYTF.

V is TRBV7-2 and J is TRBJ1-2, with unresolved D. V was clipped by 1 base and J by 8 bases, with 11 bases between them. Germline loops: CDR1 SGHTA, CDR2 FQGNSA. The CDR3 sequence is 13 residues long. DNA for the CDR3: TGTGCCAGCAGCTTAGTAAGGGCGGGCGGCTACACCTTC. Its protein product is CASSLVRAGGYTF.

This clone was seen a few times. The rearrangement links TRBV7-6 to TRBJ1-1; 9 nucleotides align to TRBD1. This CDR3 has 15 residues. J lost 11 bases, V lost 5 bases, and 15 bases had no gene match. The germline CDR1 and CDR2 sequences are SGHVS and FNYEAQ. The CDR3 reads CASSHPLQQGARAFF. CDR3 DNA sequence: TGTGCCAGCAGCCACCCATTACAACAGGGGGCTCGGGCTTTCTTT.

The rearrangement uses TRBV2 and TRBJ1-2; 12 nucleotides line up with TRBD1. The CDR3 extends over 15 amino acids. V lost 1 base to trimming and J lost 5 bases; unmatched junction nucleotides: 2. Germline V lookup: CDR1 SNHLY, CDR2 FYNNEI. CDR3 residues: CASSEVGQGAYGYTF. The CDR3 nucleotides read TGTGCCAGCAGTGAAGTGGGACAGGGGGCTTATGGCTACACCTTC.

The chain couples TRBV9 to TRBJ1-2, with TRBD1 matching 12 bases. Losses at the gene ends were 3 bases for V and 4 bases for J; bases not matched to a gene: 13. The CDR3 has 18 amino acids. The germline CDR1 and CDR2 sequences are SGDLS and YYNGEE. The CDR3, as DNA: TGTGCCAGCAGCGACCTACCGGGACAGGGGGCCCAACTCTATGGCTACACCTTC. It codes for CASSDLPGQGAQLYGYTF. Full variable domain (remainder filled in from reference TRBV9 and TRBJ1-2): DSGVTQTPKHLITATGQRVTLRCSPRSGDLSVYWYQQSLDQGLQFLIQYYNGEERAKGNILERFSAQQFPDLHSELNLSSLELGDSALYFCASSDLPGQGAQLYGYTFGSGTRLTVV.

This chain uses TRBV12-5 with TRBJ1-1; possible D gene TRBD1, 6 bases. The CDR3 has 16 residues. CDR1 LGHNT and CDR2 FRNRAP come from the germline V gene. Trimming removed 1 base at V and 5 bases at J, with 17 bases between. CDR3 in DNA: TGTGCTAGTGGTTTGGACTCCCAGGGGTTTGGGACTGAAGCTTTCTTT. Its protein product is CASGLDSQGFGTEAFF.

The chain is built from TRBV30 and TRBJ1-2; possibly TRBD1 for D (5 bases). The CDR3 is 16 amino acids. The V and J ends lost 0 bases and 4 bases respectively, with 18 bases between them. Germline V gives CDR1 GTSNPN, CDR2 SVGIG (reference sequence). The CDR3: CAWSVEQASGTYGYTF. DNA of the CDR3: TGTGCCTGGAGTGTAGAACAGGCCTCGGGCACCTATGGCTACACCTTC.

This rearrangement joins TRBV14 to TRBJ2-1, with 7 bases fitting TRBD2. Germline V gene sequence: CDR1 SGHDN, CDR2 FVKESK. The CDR3 runs 15 residues. V dropped 3 bases and J dropped 4; count of bases not matched to a gene: 6. The CDR3 DNA reads TGTGCCAGCAGCCATACAGCTAGCGGATACAATGAGCAGTTCTTC. This encodes CASSHTASGYNEQFF.

J is TRBJ2-5 and V is TRBV9; a weak D match, TRBD1 (6 bases). The better agreement between TRBJ2-7 and the DNA end casts doubt on the J call. Looked up from germline, CDR1 is SGDLS and CDR2 is YYNGEE. This CDR3 comprises 15 residues. In nucleotides, the CDR3 is TGTGCCAGCAACCGAGGGGGATACCGAGACTACGAGCAGTACTTC. It codes for CASNRGGYRDYEQYF.

J is TRBJ2-3 and V is TRBV27, with a possible D match to TRBD2 (5 bases). V gave up 1 base and J gave up 2 bases, with 7 bases separating them. Germline V CDR1 and CDR2: MNHEY, SMNVEV (reference sequence). The CDR3 totals 14 residues. The CDR3 DNA follows: TGTGCCAGCAGTTTATTGGAGGCCACAGATACGCAGTATTTT. It yields the protein CASSLLEATDTQYF.

Comments on this clone: At one end, the junction sequence differs from germline, possibly due to a read error. The rearrangement uses TRBV7-7 and TRBJ2-1, with D possibly matching TRBD2 (6 bases). CDR3 length equals 15 residues. Germline V lookup: CDR1 SSHAT, CDR2 FNYEAQ (reference sequence). In DNA form, the CDR3 reads TGTGCTAGCAGTCTGGGACTCCCTCCCTACAATGAGCAGTTCTTC. It codes for CASSLGLPPYNEQFF.

This clone was seen only a few times. The CDR3 DNA sequence: TGTGCCAGCAGCGTAGGACTAGCGGGAGGCCCACGCACAGATACGCAGTATTTT. Residues: CASSVGLAGGPRTDTQYF. This chain links TRBV9 with TRBJ2-3; 13 bases map to TRBD2. V was clipped by 0 bases and J by 1 base; unmatched bases: 5. The CDR3 spans 18 residues. Germline CDR1 SGDLS, CDR2 YYNGEE.

Remarks on this clone: Other DNA sequences from this sample encode an identical CDR3 as well. The chain combines TRBV4-1 with TRBJ2-5, with D possibly matching TRBD2 (6 bases). Germline V gene data show CDR1 as MGHRA and CDR2 as YSYEKL. The CDR3 spans 16 residues. The V end lost 1 base, the J end lost 1 base, and 13 bases lay between the germline ends. The CDR3 reads CASSQGIGGAQETQYF. CDR3 DNA sequence: TGCGCCAGCAGCCAAGGCATCGGGGGAGCCCAAGAGACCCAGTACTTC.

The chain carries TRBV6-1 and TRBJ2-7, with 10 bases fitting TRBD1. Germline V gives CDR1 MNHNS, CDR2 SASEGT. The CDR3 extends over 13 amino acids. V lost 6 bases, J lost 4 bases, and 3 bases stayed unmatched. CDR3 nucleotides: TGTGCCAGCAGGGGACAGGGGTTATACGAGCAGTACGTC. It specifies CASRGQGLYEQYV.

The count of this clone is one. The chain is built from TRBV30 and TRBJ2-3, with D possibly TRBD2 on 7 matching bases. V was clipped by 4 bases and J by 0 bases, with 17 bases between them. This CDR3 has 16 amino acids. Germline V gene data show CDR1 as GTSNPN and CDR2 as SVGIG (reference sequence). The CDR3 loop reads CAWKGGGWVSTDTQYF. The CDR3 coding sequence is TGTGCCTGGAAGGGGGGGGGTTGGGTAAGCACAGATACGCAGTATTTT.

The rearrangement links TRBV7-9 to TRBJ2-5; D is undetermined. The CDR3 spans 14 residues. Per germline, CDR1 SEHNR and CDR2 FQNEAQ (reference sequence). Deletions cut 7 bases from V and 3 bases from J, with 15 bases between. The CDR3 region is CASTLFGPEETQYF. The CDR3 DNA reads TGTGCCAGCACCTTGTTTGGGCCAGAAGAGACCCAGTACTTC.

V is TRBV4-3 and J is TRBJ1-2, with TRBD1 matching 7 bases. V shed 0 bases, J shed 2 bases, and the junction held 0 bases outside the gene matches. CDR1 is LGHNA, CDR2 YSLEER, per germline. CDR3 length: 14 residues. CDR3 region: CASSQDRGNYGYTF. The CDR3 region has the DNA TGCGCCAGCAGCCAAGACAGGGGGAACTATGGCTACACCTTC.

The chain carries TRBV6-1 and TRBJ2-1, with 10 bases that match TRBD1. Germline CDR1 is MNHNS and CDR2 is SASEGT. The CDR3 runs 14 residues. V shed 7 bases, J shed 5 bases, and the junction held 5 bases outside the gene matches. For the CDR3, the DNA is TGTGCCAGCAATTGGGACAGGGGTGACAATGAGCAGTTCTTC. Its protein product is CASNWDRGDNEQFF.